The entry that follows covers one T cell receptor beta chain sequence. What it recognizes is unknown. This entry is derived from a study of CD8+ T cells in alopecia areata. The sequencing template was cDNA reverse transcribed from extracted RNA. Produced via immunoSEQ multiplex PCR; TCRdb's table is partial and in-frame only. Among hundreds of thousands of clones listed, 67% were seen once. The CDR3 totals 14 residues. The J segment lost 5 bases and the V segment lost 6 bases, leaving 12 bases of the junction unmatched. CDR1 is SQVTM, CDR2 ANQGSEA, per germline. Findings of the study overall: Sequencing of scalp samples also captures resident alphabeta T cells of normal skin.

Both peripheral blood and punch biopsies of lesional scalp skin were obtained from patients who had alopecia areata. CD4+ and CD8+ T cells were sorted from PBMCs stained for CD3, CD4 and CD8. The TCR sequence derives from a human donor with alopecia areata. This specimen consisted of CD4+ T cells sorted from blood, obtained at week 0. This chain connects TRBV29-1 to TRBJ1-1; 7 bases fit TRBD1. In DNA, the CDR3 is TGCAGCGTAACGCCGGGACAGAGAAGGACTGAAGCTTTCTTT. This gives the protein CSVTPGQRRTEAFF.